These 3 T cell receptor beta chains were all obtained from the same sample, sequenced in a study of cytomegalovirus exposure and HLA in healthy donors. PCR employed 60 Vbeta and 13 Jbeta primers. Assay: immunoSEQ multiplex PCR; the TCRdb copy retains only in-frame clones and omits some. The sample holds 150,000 or so clones, around 66% seen once. The sequencing input was PBMCs. The receptors were sampled from a young woman in good health and CMV-seropositive.

This clone was seen more than once but under ten times. This rearrangement joins TRBV29-1 to TRBJ2-7, with D perhaps matching TRBD1 (5 bases). The V and J ends lost 1 base and 4 bases respectively, with 11 bases between them. CDR3 length: 13 residues. Looked up from germline, CDR1 is SQVTM and CDR2 is ANQGSEA. CDR3 protein: CSVEGQGWYEQYF. CDR3 in DNA: TGCAGCGTTGAAGGCCAGGGTTGGTACGAGCAGTACTTC.

As DNA, the CDR3 is TGTGCCAGCAGCTTATCCATGGAGCAGTTCTTC. Encoded protein: CASSLSMEQFF. This chain connects TRBV7-9 to TRBJ2-1; no reliable D call. Germline lookup yields CDR1 SEHNR and CDR2 FQNEAQ (reference sequence). V was clipped by 2 bases and J by 10 bases, with 6 bases between them. This CDR3 comprises 11 residues.

The chain employs TRBV27 and TRBJ2-3; 7 nucleotides line up with TRBD1. V dropped 6 bases and J dropped 7; count of bases not matched to a gene: 7. CDR3 length equals 13 residues. CDR1 is MNHEY, CDR2 SMNVEV, per germline (reference sequence). In nucleotides, the CDR3 is TGTGCCAGCAGCTTTCAGGGACAGAATACGCAGTATTTT. It is translated as CASSFQGQNTQYF.